One and the same sample provided the 22 T cell receptor beta chains below, sequenced in a study of cytomegalovirus exposure and HLA in healthy donors. The PCR made use of 60 Vbeta and 13 Jbeta primers. Only in-frame clones appear in the TCRdb table, and some are missing; sequencing was by immunoSEQ multiplex PCR. The data contain about 110,000 clones, 70% to 80% of them seen just once; the ten biggest clones take up more than 4.5%. The sample taken for sequencing was PBMCs. These receptors came from a female donor in good health and CMV-seropositive.

The CDR3 DNA sequence: TGTGCCAGCACTTTACGTGGTGAGAATCAGCCCCAGCATTTT. Residues: CASTLRGENQPQHF. The gene calls are TRBV6-6 and TRBJ1-5; D not certain. The CDR3 totals 14 residues. The V and J ends lost 7 bases and 4 bases respectively, with 14 bases between them. CDR1 and CDR2 from the germline V gene are MNHNY and SVGAGI (reference sequence).

The rearrangement links TRBV11-2 to TRBJ2-1, with 15 bases matching TRBD2. Trimming at V came to 0 bases and at J to 0 bases, leaving 6 bases not matched to a gene. The CDR3 has 20 amino acids. Looked up from germline, CDR1 is SGHAT and CDR2 is FQNNGV. For the CDR3, the DNA is TGTGCCAGCAGCTTAGAGGGACTAGCGGGGGGCTTGAGCTCCTACAATGAGCAGTTCTTC. Translation gives CASSLEGLAGGLSSYNEQFF.

CDR3 in amino acids: CASSLRQTQNTEAFF. As DNA, the CDR3 is TGTGCCAGCAGCCTGAGACAGACACAAAACACTGAAGCTTTCTTT. The rearrangement links TRBV7-9 to TRBJ1-1; D might be TRBD1 (5 bases). The ends were cut back, 5 bases at V and 2 bases at J, with 15 bases in the middle. Looked up from germline, CDR1 is SEHNR and CDR2 is FQNEAQ (reference sequence). The CDR3 is 15 residues long.

CDR3 amino acids: CASSEGDRVANEQFF. In DNA, the CDR3 is TGTGCCAGCAGCGAGGGGGACAGGGTAGCCAATGAGCAGTTCTTC. The chain is built from TRBV5-8 and TRBJ2-1, with TRBD1 matching 9 bases. This CDR3 is built from 15 residues. The germline V gene has CDR1 SGHTS and CDR2 YDEGEE. The trim removed 4 bases at V and 6 bases at J, leaving 8 bases unmatched.

The chain combines TRBV4-2 with TRBJ1-3; possibly TRBD1 for D (5 bases). The CDR3 has 17 amino acids. Germline CDR1 LGHNA, CDR2 YNFKEQ. The germline V and J ends were trimmed by 0 bases and 0 bases, with 12 bases remaining between them. Written as DNA, the CDR3 is TGTGCCAGCAGCCAAGATCGGAGGGGTCTCTCTGGAAACACCATATATTTT. It yields the protein CASSQDRRGLSGNTIYF.

This clone occurred a few times. The chain joins TRBV15 to TRBJ1-4; D remains unclear. This CDR3 has 19 amino acids. Per the germline V gene, CDR1 is LNHNV and CDR2 is YYDKDF (reference sequence). Trimming took off 1 base at V and 0 bases at J, with 18 bases between the two ends. CDR3 DNA: TGTGCCACCAGCAGAGCAATATGGGCAGAACCCTCAACTAATGAAAAACTGTTTTTT. Translated: CATSRAIWAEPSTNEKLFF.

The chain combines TRBV28 with TRBJ2-7; TRBD1 matches 7 bases. This CDR3 has 15 amino acids. J lost 3 bases, V lost 2 bases, and 7 bases had no gene match. Per the germline V gene, CDR1 is MDHEN and CDR2 is SYDVKM. CDR3 bases: TGTGCCAGCAGTTTAACCGGGACAGCAAGCTACGAGCAGTACTTC. This translates into CASSLTGTASYEQYF.

The chain couples TRBV9 to TRBJ2-3; 8 bases align to TRBD2. Germline CDR1 SGDLS, CDR2 YYNGEE. The CDR3 spans 17 residues. Trimming removed 3 bases from V and 4 bases from J; junction bases left unmatched: 13. CDR3 sequence reads: CASSADRGGFLPDTQYF. CDR3 nucleotide sequence: TGTGCCAGCAGCGCCGATCGGGGGGGTTTTCTTCCAGATACGCAGTATTTT.

The gene calls are TRBV6-1 and TRBJ1-5; 8 bases fit TRBD1. The CDR3 covers 18 residues. The trim removed 3 bases at V and 1 base at J, leaving 11 bases unmatched. Germline assignment: CDR1 MNHNS and CDR2 SASEGT. CDR3: CASSEAPRQGISNQPQHF. The CDR3 bases are TGTGCCAGCAGTGAGGCTCCCCGACAGGGGATAAGCAATCAGCCCCAGCATTTT.

This chain connects TRBV7-2 to TRBJ2-1; no reliable D call. This CDR3 spans 13 amino acids. Germline V lookup: CDR1 SGHTA, CDR2 FQGNSA. DNA of the CDR3: TGTGCTGATCATAGCTTCGCCTACAATGAGCAGTTCTTC. It encodes CADHSFAYNEQFF.

V usage is TRBV5-5 and J usage is TRBJ2-3, with TRBD2 matching over 9 bases. Germline values: CDR1 SGHKS, CDR2 YYEKEE (reference sequence). The CDR3 totals 16 residues. V lost 0 bases to trimming and J lost 9 bases; unmatched junction nucleotides: 11. CDR3 sequence (DNA): TGTGCCAGCAGCTTGGTTCTAGCGGGGTTCGTGGAGACGCAGTATTTT. Amino acids: CASSLVLAGFVETQYF.

This clone was counted only a few times. The chain carries TRBV28 and TRBJ2-3; 16 positions agree with TRBD2. V shed 4 bases, J shed 6 bases, and the junction held 7 bases outside the gene matches. The CDR3 consists of 17 residues. Germline V gene sequence: CDR1 MDHEN, CDR2 SYDVKM. CDR3 residues: CASSSPGLAGGSDTQYF. Written as DNA, the CDR3 is TGTGCCAGCAGTTCCCCGGGACTAGCGGGAGGGTCTGATACGCAGTATTTT.

This clone was counted between two and nine times. The chain joins TRBV10-3 to TRBJ1-1, with no clear D. CDR1 is ENHRY, CDR2 SYGVKD, per germline. The CDR3 covers 12 residues. Deletions cut 7 bases from V and 5 bases from J, with 11 bases between. The CDR3 here is CAIKEVSTEAFF. CDR3 sequence (DNA): TGTGCCATCAAGGAGGTTTCTACTGAAGCTTTCTTT.

This clone occurred once. The chain links TRBV19 to TRBJ2-7; TRBD1 might be the D (6 bases). The CDR3 covers 16 residues. The V end lost 5 bases, the J end lost 0 bases, and 17 bases lay between the germline ends. Germline-derived CDR1 and CDR2 are LNHDA and SQIVND (reference sequence). The CDR3 DNA reads as TGTGCCAGTAGTCCCCAAGTCGGCAGGGGCTCCTACGAGCAGTACTTC. It yields the protein CASSPQVGRGSYEQYF. Supplemented by reference TRBV19 and TRBJ2-7, the full variable domain reads DGGITQSPKYLFRKEGQNVTLSCEQNLNHDAMYWYRQDPGQGLRLIYYSQIVNDFQKGDIAEGYSVSREKKESFPLTVTSAQKNPTAFYLCASSPQVGRGSYEQYFGPGTRLTVT.

The chain carries TRBV9 and TRBJ2-3; TRBD2 aligns across 7 bases. V was pared by 5 bases and J by 1 base, with 1 base of the junction left unmatched. This CDR3 spans 13 amino acids. Germline CDR1 is SGDLS and CDR2 is YYNGEE. CDR3 sequence reads: CASSRGGTDTQYF. The CDR3 DNA sequence: TGTGCCAGCAGTCGGGGGGGCACAGATACGCAGTATTTT.

This clone was detected only a few times. The chain joins TRBV2 to TRBJ2-3; D is perhaps TRBD1 (7 bases). Per the germline V gene, CDR1 is SNHLY and CDR2 is FYNNEI. With 7 bases removed from V and 4 bases from J, the gap between germline ends came to 18 bases. CDR3 length: 15 amino acids. The CDR3 reads CASTGGRGRSDTQYF. CDR3 bases: TGTGCCAGCACCGGGGGCAGGGGGAGGTCAGATACGCAGTATTTT. The entire variable domain, with the rest obtained from reference TRBV2 and TRBJ2-3, is as follows: EPEVTQTPSHQVTQMGQEVILRCVPISNHLYFYWYRQILGQKVEFLVSFYNNEISEKSEIFDDQFSVERPDGSNFTLKIRSTKLEDSAMYFCASTGGRGRSDTQYFGPGTRLTVL.

As regards this clone: One junction end disagrees with the germline gene, perhaps due to a read error. V is TRBV5-1 and J is TRBJ1-2, with TRBD1 identical over 9 bases. The CDR3 is 17 residues long. Germline V gene data show CDR1 as SGHRS and CDR2 as YFSETQ. CDR3 loop: CASSVGQGNLAKYGYTF. The CDR3 DNA reads TGCGCCAGCAGCGTCGGACAGGGGAATCTCGCTAAGTATGGCTACACCTTC. The whole variable domain, filled in from reference TRBV5-1 and TRBJ1-2, reads KAGVTQTPRYLIKTRGQQVTLSCSPISGHRSVSWYQQTPGQGLQFLFEYFSETQRNKGNFPGRFSGRQFSNSRSEMNVSTLELGDSALYLCASSVGQGNLAKYGYTFGSGTRLTVV.

This clone has just one count. The V and J genes are TRBV2 and TRBJ1-5; 11 bases align to TRBD1. The CDR3 has 15 amino acids. The germline V gene encodes CDR1 SNHLY and CDR2 FYNNEI. The V and J ends lost 6 bases and 3 bases, in that order; junction bases with no gene match: 4. CDR3 residues: CASRDRGQNNQPQHF. The CDR3 DNA sequence: TGTGCCAGCAGGGACAGGGGGCAGAACAATCAGCCCCAGCATTTT.

V usage is TRBV27 and J usage is TRBJ2-2, with 12 positions matching TRBD2. Germline lookup yields CDR1 MNHEY and CDR2 SMNVEV (reference sequence). The CDR3 is 19 amino acids. V trimming: 5 bases; J trimming: 7 bases; junction bases outside the gene matches: 17. The DNA of the CDR3 is TGTGCCAGCAGTACCCCCTCCACCCTAGCGGGAGGGCCTCGCGGGGAGCTGTTTTTT. The encoded protein is CASSTPSTLAGGPRGELFF.

CDR3 DNA sequence: TGTGCCAGCAGCTCGGGACTAGCCCTAAGCCATGAGCAGTTCTTC. Its protein product is CASSSGLALSHEQFF. This chain links TRBV5-4 with TRBJ2-1, with 9 bases fitting TRBD2. Losses at the gene ends were 3 bases for V and 8 bases for J; bases not matched to a gene: 9. Germline V lookup: CDR1 SGHNT, CDR2 YYREEE (reference sequence). This CDR3 has 15 residues. The full variable domain, rest sourced from reference TRBV5-4 and TRBJ2-1, is ETGVTQSPTHLIKTRGQQVTLRCSSQSGHNTVSWYQQALGQGPQFIFQYYREEENGRGNFPPRFSGLQFPNYSSELNVNALELDDSALYLCASSSGLALSHEQFFGPGTRLTVL.

The V call is TRBV6-1, the J call TRBJ1-1; TRBD1 matches at 10 bases. V dropped 11 bases and J dropped 2; count of bases not matched to a gene: 5. Germline-derived CDR1 and CDR2 are MNHNS and SASEGT. This CDR3 spans 13 amino acids. This CDR3 reads CAGGTGVNTEAFF. The CDR3 DNA reads TGTGCCGGAGGGACAGGGGTAAACACTGAAGCTTTCTTT.

This clone was found a few times. This rearrangement joins TRBV6-1 to TRBJ1-2, with a weak D call TRBD1 (6 bases). The CDR3 consists of 13 residues. Trimming removed 3 bases at V and 7 bases at J, with 12 bases between. CDR1 is MNHNS and CDR2 is SASEGT in the germline V gene. Here the CDR3 DNA reads TGTGCCAGCAGTGATAACAGGGTCGGTGGCTACACCTTC. Protein product: CASSDNRVGGYTF.